Listed here are 17 T cell receptor beta chains from one sample, sequenced in a study of T cells in Graves' hyperthyroidism and ophthalmopathy. It was RNA transcripts that yielded the amplified TCR beta CDR3 regions. Researchers ran a first-round RT-PCR on the TCR CDR3 using the HTBI primer set. TCRdb ran MiXCR on the multiplex PCR reads and lists one entry per CDR3 protein. In the table there are a few hundred thousand distinct CDR3 sequences, about a sixth of which are singletons. The sample was blood. These TCRs come from a woman aged 45-65 years with Graves' hyperthyroidism.

The chain employs TRBV2 and TRBJ2-1, with 7 bases lining up with TRBD2. The V and J ends lost 7 bases and 3 bases, in that order; junction bases with no gene match: 6. Germline CDR1 reads SNHLY; CDR2 reads FYNNEI. The CDR3 covers 14 residues. The chain's CDR3 is CASTVGTNYNEQFF. CDR3 coding DNA: TGTGCCAGCACTGTGGGGACTAACTACAATGAGCAGTTCTTC.

This clonotype was detected many times. This rearrangement joins TRBV20-1 to TRBJ2-5; either TRBD1 or TRBD2 may supply D (5 bases each). This CDR3 spans 14 amino acids. Germline V CDR1 and CDR2: DFQATT, SNEGSKA (reference sequence). Trimming shortened V by 2 bases and J by 7 bases, and 17 bases separated the two germline ends. The CDR3 region is CSARKGTGAGTQYF. CDR3 DNA sequence: TGCAGTGCTAGAAAGGGCACCGGGGCGGGGACCCAGTACTTC.

This clonotype appeared a few times. This chain's CDR3 is CASSQTPGQGFTTEAFF. CDR3 in DNA: TGTGCCAGCAGCCAAACGCCGGGACAGGGGTTCACCACTGAAGCTTTCTTT. The gene calls are TRBV12-3 or TRBV12-4 and TRBJ1-1; 10 nucleotides agree with TRBD1. The J segment lost 4 bases and the V segment lost 6 bases, leaving 14 bases of the junction unmatched. This CDR3 is built from 17 residues.

This clonotype occurred many times. The chain uses TRBV27 and TRBJ2-7; 7 bases agree with TRBD1. The CDR3 is made up of 15 amino acids. V dropped 7 bases and J dropped 2; count of bases not matched to a gene: 11. Per germline, CDR1 MNHEY and CDR2 SMNVEV (reference sequence). The CDR3 region has the DNA TGTGCCAGCACCACGAACCGGGACAGAGCCTACGAGCAGTACTTC. Translating gives CASTTNRDRAYEQYF.

This clonotype is a singleton in its sample. The V gene is TRBV20-1, the J gene TRBJ1-4; 8 bases fit TRBD1. CDR1 and CDR2 (germline): DFQATT, SNEGSKA (reference sequence). With V trimmed by 6 bases and J by 0 bases, 0 bases remained unmatched. The CDR3 is 13 residues long. The CDR3 protein is CSAGQATNEKLFF. The CDR3 region has the DNA TGCAGTGCGGGACAGGCAACTAATGAAAAACTGTTTTTT.

The sample holds many counts of this clonotype. The chain recombines TRBV5-1 with TRBJ1-5; D may be TRBD1 (5 bases). Germline CDR1 and CDR2: SGHRS and YFSETQ. The CDR3 is 15 residues long. V dropped 4 bases and J dropped 7 bases, with 18 bases sitting between them. The CDR3 loop is CASSPVDSSQQPQHF. In DNA form, the CDR3 reads TGCGCCAGCAGCCCCGTAGACAGCTCCCAACAGCCCCAGCATTTT.

This clonotype ranks as hyperexpanded. The rearrangement links TRBV9 to TRBJ1-1, with D maybe TRBD1 (5 bases). This CDR3 is 14 amino acids long. Germline CDR1 SGDLS, CDR2 YYNGEE. Trimming shortened V by 4 bases and J by 7 bases, and 17 bases separated the two germline ends. The CDR3 sequence is CASSSTGGSGEAFF. The CDR3 DNA reads TGTGCCAGCAGCTCCACCGGGGGGAGTGGTGAAGCTTTCTTT. The complete variable domain, with remaining parts taken from reference TRBV9 and TRBJ1-1, reads DSGVTQTPKHLITATGQRVTLRCSPRSGDLSVYWYQQSLDQGLQFLIQYYNGEERAKGNILERFSAQQFPDLHSELNLSSLELGDSALYFCASSSTGGSGEAFFGQGTRLTVV.

For this clonotype: The limits of the CDR3 on the DNA are not certain, so only TCRdb's listed CDR3 is given. The chain uses TRBV7-3 and TRBJ1-1; TRBD1, the table's D call, lacks a check against the DNA. The CDR3 length is 21 residues, termini included. Germline V gene data show CDR1 as SGHTA and CDR2 as FQGTGA. CDR3 in amino acids: CASSFYICSARDSSRVAEVFF.

This clonotype was detected many times. This chain uses TRBV4-1 with TRBJ1-1; the match to TRBD1 covers 8 bases. Germline V gene sequence: CDR1 MGHRA, CDR2 YSYEKL. The junction had 4 bases not matched to a gene; V was cut back by 3 bases and J by 1 base. CDR3 length: 15 amino acids. The CDR3 protein is CASSQHQGANTEAFF. The CDR3 bases are TGCGCCAGCAGCCAGCATCAGGGGGCGAACACTGAAGCTTTCTTT.

This clonotype was picked up many times. V usage is TRBV20-1 and J usage is TRBJ2-6; weak D call: TRBD2 (6 bases). The CDR3 runs to 15 residues. From germline, CDR1 is DFQATT and CDR2 SNEGSKA (reference sequence). V was cut by 6 bases and J by 0 bases, with 12 bases left in between. CDR3 protein: CSAGGMSSGANVLTF. The CDR3 DNA reads TGCAGTGCGGGGGGAATGAGCTCTGGGGCCAACGTCCTGACTTTC.

The chain joins TRBV11-1 to TRBJ2-1; 16 bases are shared with TRBD2. The CDR3 is made up of 18 amino acids. Germline CDR1 reads SGHAT; CDR2 reads FQDESV (reference sequence). V gave up 0 bases and J gave up 6 bases; unmatched junction bases: 5. The CDR3 nucleotides are TGTGCCAGCAGCTTAGCCGGGACTAGCGGGAGGGCCGGCAATGAGCAGTTCTTC. Its protein product is CASSLAGTSGRAGNEQFF.

About this clonotype: A much larger clone differs from this one at a single base, so this may be a read error. This chain connects TRBV20-1 to TRBJ2-1; D is perhaps TRBD1 (5 bases). This CDR3 is built from 13 residues. Germline V gene lookup returns CDR1 DFQATT and CDR2 SNEGSKA (reference sequence). Trimming stripped 3 bases from V and 6 bases from J, with 12 bases between. CDR3 protein: CSARWQGFNEQFF. CDR3 bases: TGCAGTGCTAGGTGGCAGGGTTTCAATGAGCAGTTCTTC.

This clonotype was recorded a few times. J is TRBJ2-1 and V is TRBV2; D not resolved. Germline V CDR1 and CDR2: SNHLY, FYNNEI. V was shortened by 1 base and J by 7 bases, with 5 bases between the two germline ends. This CDR3 spans 12 amino acids. The CDR3 sequence: CASSEVSNEQFF. The CDR3 coding sequence is TGTGCCAGCAGTGAAGTGTCAAATGAGCAGTTCTTC.

Only a few counts were recorded for this clonotype. The chain joins TRBV27 to TRBJ2-1; TRBD1 aligns across 9 bases. This CDR3 spans 16 amino acids. Germline assignment: CDR1 MNHEY and CDR2 SMNVEV (reference sequence). The trim removed 4 bases at V and 2 bases at J, leaving 6 bases unmatched. CDR3: CASSSQGTGTYNEQFF. The CDR3 DNA is TGTGCCAGCAGTTCCCAAGGGACAGGGACCTACAATGAGCAGTTCTTC.

This clonotype showed up many times. J is TRBJ2-3 and V is TRBV6-1, with D maybe TRBD2 (5 bases). Between the trimmed V and J ends, which lost 6 bases and 3 bases, there was a span of 13 bases. The germline V gene has CDR1 MNHNS and CDR2 SASEGT. The CDR3 sequence is 14 residues long. CDR3 in DNA: TGTGCCAGCAGGCCCGCCCGGGATACAGATACGCAGTATTTT. Its translation is CASRPARDTDTQYF.

The J gene is TRBJ1-1, the V gene TRBV28; 8 bases match TRBD1. The CDR3 totals 14 residues. Germline V CDR1 and CDR2: MDHEN, SYDVKM. The ends lost 3 bases at V and 9 bases at J; junction bases unmatched: 9. Here the CDR3 reads CASSFRGTGDKAFF. Written as DNA, the CDR3 is TGTGCCAGCAGTTTTAGGGGGACAGGTGACAAAGCTTTCTTT.

The chain employs TRBV2 and TRBJ1-4, with D perhaps matching TRBD1 (5 bases). The CDR3 covers 14 residues. CDR1 and CDR2 (germline): SNHLY, FYNNEI. V was clipped by 4 bases and J by 6 bases, with 12 bases between them. CDR3: CASSARRGDEKLFF. The CDR3, as DNA: TGTGCCAGCAGTGCCCGACGGGGGGATGAAAAACTGTTTTTT.